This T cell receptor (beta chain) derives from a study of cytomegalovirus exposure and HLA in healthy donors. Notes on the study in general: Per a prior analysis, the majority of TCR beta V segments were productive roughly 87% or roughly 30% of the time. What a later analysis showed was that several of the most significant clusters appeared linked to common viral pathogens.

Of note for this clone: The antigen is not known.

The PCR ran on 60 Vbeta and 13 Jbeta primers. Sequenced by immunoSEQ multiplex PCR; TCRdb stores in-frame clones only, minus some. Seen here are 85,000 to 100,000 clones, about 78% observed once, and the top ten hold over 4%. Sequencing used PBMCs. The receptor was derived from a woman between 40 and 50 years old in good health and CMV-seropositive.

The CDR3 here is CASSESPSSGHTGARWQYF. The CDR3 nucleotides read TGCGCCAGCAGTGAGTCCCCCTCTAGCGGGCATACGGGGGCTCGGTGGCAGTACTTC. The V call is TRBV10-2, the J call TRBJ2-7; 8 bases are shared with TRBD2. There are 19 residues in the CDR3. Germline V gene sequence: CDR1 WSHSY, CDR2 SAAADI. V lost 0 bases and J lost 9; bases outside the gene matches: 22.